This entry concerns a single T cell receptor (beta chain). Its specificity is unknown. This sample stems from a study of T cell repertoires in cytomegalovirus infection. For the study at large: Both CMV infection and a matching HLA type were indicated by public TCR beta signatures.

Each CDR3 protein is one row after TCRdb ran MiXCR on the reads. This sample yields about 200,000 distinct CDR3 sequences, of which approximately 9.6% are seen a single time; about 4.6% belongs to the top ten. V was shortened by 7 bases and J by 6 bases, with 15 bases between the two germline ends. The CDR3 spans 13 residues. The V gene's germline CDR1 is MDHEN and CDR2 SYDVKM. Notes on the study in general: What dominated the ex vivo response were HLA-C-restricted CMV-specific TCR beta clonotypes. Cumulative frequency (of public TCR beta family members) identified carriers of CMV plus the relevant HLA.

This chain connects TRBV28 to TRBJ1-1; maybe TRBD1 (5 bases). Material for sequencing was PBMCs. The sequence was obtained from a human donor in good health (CMV status not recorded). Some clones in this sample may be carry-over from other donors' samples. The CDR3 spells CASTRNGAPEAFF. DNA of the CDR3: TGTGCCAGCACCCGTAATGGGGCCCCTGAAGCTTTCTTT.